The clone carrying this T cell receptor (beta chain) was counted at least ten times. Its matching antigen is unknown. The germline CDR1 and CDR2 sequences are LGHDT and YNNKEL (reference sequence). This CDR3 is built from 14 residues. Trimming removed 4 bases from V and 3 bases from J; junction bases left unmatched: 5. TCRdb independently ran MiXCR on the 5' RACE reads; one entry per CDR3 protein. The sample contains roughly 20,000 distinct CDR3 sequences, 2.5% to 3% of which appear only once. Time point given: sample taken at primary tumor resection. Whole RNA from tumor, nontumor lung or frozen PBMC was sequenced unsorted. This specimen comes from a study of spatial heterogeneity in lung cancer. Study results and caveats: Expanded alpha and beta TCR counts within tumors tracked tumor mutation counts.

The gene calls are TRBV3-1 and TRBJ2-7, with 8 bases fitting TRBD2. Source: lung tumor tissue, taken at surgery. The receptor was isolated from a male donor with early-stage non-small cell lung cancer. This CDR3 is CASSLTSVHYEQYF. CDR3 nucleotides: TGTGCCAGCAGCCTGACTAGCGTACACTACGAGCAGTACTTC.